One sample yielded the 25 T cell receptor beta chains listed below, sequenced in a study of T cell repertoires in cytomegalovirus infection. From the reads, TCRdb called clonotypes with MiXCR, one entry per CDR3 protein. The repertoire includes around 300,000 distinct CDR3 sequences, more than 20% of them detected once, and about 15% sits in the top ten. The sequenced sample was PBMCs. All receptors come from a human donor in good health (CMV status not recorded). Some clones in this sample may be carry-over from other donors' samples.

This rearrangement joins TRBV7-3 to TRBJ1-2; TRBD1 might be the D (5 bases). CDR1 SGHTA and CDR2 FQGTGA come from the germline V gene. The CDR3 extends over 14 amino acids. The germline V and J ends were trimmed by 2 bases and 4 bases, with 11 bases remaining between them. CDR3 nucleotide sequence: TGTGCCAGCAGCTTAGGCAGGGTGGGCTATGGCTACACCTTC. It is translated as CASSLGRVGYGYTF.

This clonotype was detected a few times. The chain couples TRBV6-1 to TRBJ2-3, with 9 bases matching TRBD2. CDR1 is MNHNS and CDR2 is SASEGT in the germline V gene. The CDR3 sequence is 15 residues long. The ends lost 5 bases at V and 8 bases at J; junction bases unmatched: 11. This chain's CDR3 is CASSYGGRADTTQYF. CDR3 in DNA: TGTGCCAGCAGTTACGGCGGGAGGGCCGACACTACGCAGTATTTT.

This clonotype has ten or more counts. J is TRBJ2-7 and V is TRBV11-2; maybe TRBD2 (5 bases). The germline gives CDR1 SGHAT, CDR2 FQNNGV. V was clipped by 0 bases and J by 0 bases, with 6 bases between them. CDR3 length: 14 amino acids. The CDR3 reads CASSLDRGSYEQYF. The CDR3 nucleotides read TGTGCCAGCAGCTTAGATCGGGGCTCCTACGAGCAGTACTTC.

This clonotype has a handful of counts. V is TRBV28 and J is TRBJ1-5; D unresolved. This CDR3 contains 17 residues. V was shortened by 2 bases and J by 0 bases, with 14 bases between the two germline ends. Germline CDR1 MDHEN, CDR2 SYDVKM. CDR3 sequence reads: CASSLRRQVLSNQPQHF. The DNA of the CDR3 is TGTGCCAGCAGTTTAAGGCGGCAGGTCCTTAGCAATCAGCCCCAGCATTTT. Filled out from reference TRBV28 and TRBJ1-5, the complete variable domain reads DVKVTQSSRYLVKRTGEKVFLECVQDMDHENMFWYRQDPGLGLRLIYFSYDVKMKEKGDIPEGYSVSREKKERFSLILESASTNQTSMYLCASSLRRQVLSNQPQHFGDGTRLSIL.

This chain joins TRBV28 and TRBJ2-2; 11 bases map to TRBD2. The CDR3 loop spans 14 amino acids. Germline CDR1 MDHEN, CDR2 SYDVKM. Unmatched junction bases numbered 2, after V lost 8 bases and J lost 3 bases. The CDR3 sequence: CASRTSGYTGELFF. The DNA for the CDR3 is TGTGCCAGCCGGACTAGCGGGTACACCGGGGAGCTGTTTTTT.

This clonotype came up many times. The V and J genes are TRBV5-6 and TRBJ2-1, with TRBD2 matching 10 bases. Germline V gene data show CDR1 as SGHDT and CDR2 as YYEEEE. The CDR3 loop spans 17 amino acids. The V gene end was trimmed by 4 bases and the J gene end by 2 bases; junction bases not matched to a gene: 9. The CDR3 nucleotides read TGTGCCAGCAGCCCGGGTGCTAGCGGGAGTACCTACAATGAGCAGTTCTTC. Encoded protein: CASSPGASGSTYNEQFF.

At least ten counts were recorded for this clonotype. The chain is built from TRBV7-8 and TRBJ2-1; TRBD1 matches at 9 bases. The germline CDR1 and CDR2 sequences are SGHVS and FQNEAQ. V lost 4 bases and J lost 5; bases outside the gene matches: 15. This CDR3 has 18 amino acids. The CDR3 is CASSSPRFRTGANNEQFF. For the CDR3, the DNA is TGTGCCAGCAGCTCTCCCCGTTTCCGGACAGGGGCGAACAATGAGCAGTTCTTC.

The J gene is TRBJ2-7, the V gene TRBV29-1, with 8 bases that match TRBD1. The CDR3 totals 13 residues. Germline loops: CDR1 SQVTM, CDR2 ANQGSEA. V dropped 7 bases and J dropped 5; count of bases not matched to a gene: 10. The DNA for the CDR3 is TGCAGCGGGCAGGGGGCTAATAGCGACGAGCAGTACTTC. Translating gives CSGQGANSDEQYF.

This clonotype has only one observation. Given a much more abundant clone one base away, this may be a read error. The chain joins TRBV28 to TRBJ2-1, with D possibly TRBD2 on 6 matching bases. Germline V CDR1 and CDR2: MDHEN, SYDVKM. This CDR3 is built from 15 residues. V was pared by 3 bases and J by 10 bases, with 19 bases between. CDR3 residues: CASSLGHVGEEEQFF. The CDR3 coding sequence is TGTGCCAGCAGTTTGGGGCATGTGGGGGAGGAGGAGCAGTTCTTC. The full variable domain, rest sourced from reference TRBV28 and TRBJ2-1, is DVKVTQSSRYLVKRTGEKVFLECVQDMDHENMFWYRQDPGLGLRLIYFSYDVKMKEKGDIPEGYSVSREKKERFSLILESASTNQTSMYLCASSLGHVGEEEQFFGPGTRLTVL.

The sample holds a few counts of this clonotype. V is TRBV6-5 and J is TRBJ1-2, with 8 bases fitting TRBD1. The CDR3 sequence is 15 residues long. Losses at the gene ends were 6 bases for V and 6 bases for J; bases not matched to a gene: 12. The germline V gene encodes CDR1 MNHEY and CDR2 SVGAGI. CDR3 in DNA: TGTGCCAGCAGCTATATAACAGGGGGTACAAATGGCTACACCTTC. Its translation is CASSYITGGTNGYTF.

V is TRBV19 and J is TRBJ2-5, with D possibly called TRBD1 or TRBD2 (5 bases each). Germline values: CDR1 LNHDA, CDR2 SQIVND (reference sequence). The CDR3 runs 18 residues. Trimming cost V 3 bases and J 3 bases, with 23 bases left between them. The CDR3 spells CASSMSGLGRVEEETQYF. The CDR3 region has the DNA TGTGCCAGTAGTATGAGCGGCTTGGGCAGGGTTGAGGAAGAGACCCAGTACTTC.

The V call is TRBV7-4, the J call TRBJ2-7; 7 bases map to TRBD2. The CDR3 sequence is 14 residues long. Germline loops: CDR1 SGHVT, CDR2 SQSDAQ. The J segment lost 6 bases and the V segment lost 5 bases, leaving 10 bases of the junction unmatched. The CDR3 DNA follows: TGTGCCAGCAGCCTCCCAGTCGGGGGGACCGAGCAGTACTTC. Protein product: CASSLPVGGTEQYF.

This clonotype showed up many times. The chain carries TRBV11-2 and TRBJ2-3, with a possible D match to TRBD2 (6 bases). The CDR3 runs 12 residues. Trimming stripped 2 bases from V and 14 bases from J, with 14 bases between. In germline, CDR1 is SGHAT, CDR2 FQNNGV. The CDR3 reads CASSLTPGTSYF. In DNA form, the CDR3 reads TGTGCCAGCAGCTTAACCCCAGGGACTTCGTATTTT.

The CDR3 DNA reads as TGCGCCAGCAAGCGGGACGGCTCCTACGAGCAGTACTTC. It codes for CASKRDGSYEQYF. This chain uses TRBV5-1 with TRBJ2-7; 7 nucleotides match TRBD2. The germline CDR1 and CDR2 sequences are SGHRS and YFSETQ. The CDR3 contains 13 residues. V shed 6 bases and J 0 bases; nucleotides not matched to a gene: 3.

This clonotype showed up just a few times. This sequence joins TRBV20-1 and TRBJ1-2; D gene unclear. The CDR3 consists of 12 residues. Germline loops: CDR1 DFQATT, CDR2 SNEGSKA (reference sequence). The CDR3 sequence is CSRWGANYGYTF. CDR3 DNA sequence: TGCAGCCGCTGGGGAGCTAACTATGGCTACACCTTC.

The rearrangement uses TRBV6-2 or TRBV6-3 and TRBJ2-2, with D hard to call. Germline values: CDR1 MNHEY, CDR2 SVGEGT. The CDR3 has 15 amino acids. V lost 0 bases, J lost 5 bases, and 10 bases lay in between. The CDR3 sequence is CASSYSRLSTGELFF. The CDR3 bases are TGTGCCAGCAGTTACTCCAGGCTGTCGACCGGGGAGCTGTTTTTT.

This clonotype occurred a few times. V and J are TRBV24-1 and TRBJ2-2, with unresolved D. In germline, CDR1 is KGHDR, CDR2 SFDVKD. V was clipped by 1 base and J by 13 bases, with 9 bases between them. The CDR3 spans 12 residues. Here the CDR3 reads CATSDFGVRLFF. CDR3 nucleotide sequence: TGTGCCACCAGTGATTTCGGAGTACGGCTGTTTTTT.

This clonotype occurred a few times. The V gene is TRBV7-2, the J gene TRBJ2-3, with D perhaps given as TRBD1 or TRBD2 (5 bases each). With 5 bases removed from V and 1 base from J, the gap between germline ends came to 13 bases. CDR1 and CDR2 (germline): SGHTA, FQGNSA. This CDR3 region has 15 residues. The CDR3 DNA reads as TGTGCCAGCAGCGGCCGGGGCGTGGGCACAGATACGCAGTATTTT. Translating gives CASSGRGVGTDTQYF.

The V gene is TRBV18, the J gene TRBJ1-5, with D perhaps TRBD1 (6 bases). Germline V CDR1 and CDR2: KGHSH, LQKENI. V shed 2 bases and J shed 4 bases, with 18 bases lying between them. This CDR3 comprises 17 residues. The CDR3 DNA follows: TGTGCCAGCTCACCATTGGGGCCGGGGGCAAGAAATCAGCCCCAGCATTTT. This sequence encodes CASSPLGPGARNQPQHF. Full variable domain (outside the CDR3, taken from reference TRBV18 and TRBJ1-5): NAGVMQNPRHLVRRRGQEARLRCSPMKGHSHVYWYRQLPEEGLKFMVYLQKENIIDESGMPKERFSAEFPKEGPSILRIQQVVRGDSAAYFCASSPLGPGARNQPQHFGDGTRLSIL.

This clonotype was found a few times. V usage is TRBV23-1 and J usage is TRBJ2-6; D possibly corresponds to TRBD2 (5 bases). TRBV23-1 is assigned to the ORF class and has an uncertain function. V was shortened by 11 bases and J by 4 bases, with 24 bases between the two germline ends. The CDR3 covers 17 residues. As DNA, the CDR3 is TGCGCCGGGAGAAACCGAGCACCCTTCTCCGGGGCCAACGTCCTGACTTTC. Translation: CAGRNRAPFSGANVLTF.

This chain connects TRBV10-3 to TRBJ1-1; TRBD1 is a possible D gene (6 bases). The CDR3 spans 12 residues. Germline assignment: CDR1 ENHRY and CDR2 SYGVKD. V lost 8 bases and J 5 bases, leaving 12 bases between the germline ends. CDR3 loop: CAIQDRITEAFF. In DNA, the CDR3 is TGTGCCATCCAGGACAGAATAACTGAAGCTTTCTTT.

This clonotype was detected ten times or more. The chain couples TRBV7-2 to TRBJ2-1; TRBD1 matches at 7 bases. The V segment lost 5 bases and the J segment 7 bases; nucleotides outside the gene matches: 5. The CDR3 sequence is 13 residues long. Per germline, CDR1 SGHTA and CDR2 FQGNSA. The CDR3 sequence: CASSLGQRNEQFF. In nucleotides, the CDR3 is TGTGCCAGCAGCCTGGGACAGAGAAATGAGCAGTTCTTC.

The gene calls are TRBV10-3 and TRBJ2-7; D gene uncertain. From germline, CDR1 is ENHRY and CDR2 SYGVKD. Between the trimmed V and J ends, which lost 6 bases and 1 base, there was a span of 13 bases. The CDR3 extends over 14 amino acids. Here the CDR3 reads CAIRGQQDSYEQYF. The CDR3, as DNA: TGTGCCATCAGGGGCCAACAAGATTCCTACGAGCAGTACTTC.

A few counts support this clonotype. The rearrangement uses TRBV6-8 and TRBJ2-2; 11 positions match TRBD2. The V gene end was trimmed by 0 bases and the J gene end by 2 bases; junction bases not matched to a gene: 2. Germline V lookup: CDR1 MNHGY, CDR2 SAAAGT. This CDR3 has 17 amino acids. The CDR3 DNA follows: TGTGCCAGCAGTTACTCGCTAGCGGGGGGTAACACCGGGGAGCTGTTTTTT. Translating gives CASSYSLAGGNTGELFF.

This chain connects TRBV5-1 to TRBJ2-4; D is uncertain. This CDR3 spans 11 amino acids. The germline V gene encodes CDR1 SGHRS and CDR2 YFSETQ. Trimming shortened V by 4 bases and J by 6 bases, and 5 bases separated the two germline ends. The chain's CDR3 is CASSMGNIQYF. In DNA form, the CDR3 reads TGCGCCAGCAGCATGGGAAACATTCAGTACTTC.